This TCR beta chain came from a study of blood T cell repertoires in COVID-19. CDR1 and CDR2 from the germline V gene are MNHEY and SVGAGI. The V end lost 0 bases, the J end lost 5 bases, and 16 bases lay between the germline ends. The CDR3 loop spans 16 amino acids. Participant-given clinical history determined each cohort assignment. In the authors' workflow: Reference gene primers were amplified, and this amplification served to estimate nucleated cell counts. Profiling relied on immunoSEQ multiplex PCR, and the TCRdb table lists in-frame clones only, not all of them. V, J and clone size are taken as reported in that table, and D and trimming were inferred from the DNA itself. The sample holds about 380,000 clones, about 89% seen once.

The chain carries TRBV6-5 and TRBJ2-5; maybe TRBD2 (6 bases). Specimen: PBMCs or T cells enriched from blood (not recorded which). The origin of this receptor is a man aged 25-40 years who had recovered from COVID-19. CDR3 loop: CASSYSPAVSGETQYF. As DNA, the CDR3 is TGTGCCAGCAGTTACTCTCCCGCCGTAAGCGGGGAGACCCAGTACTTC.